The TCR beta chain described here comes from a study of blood T cell repertoires in COVID-19. Across the study: Both acute and convalescent COVID-19 samples were obtained from the United States, Italy and Spain.

The repertoire was sequenced with immunoSEQ multiplex PCR; TCRdb's copy has only in-frame clones and lacks some. Of over 200,000 clones listed, roughly 80% are singletons. The V gene's germline CDR1 is SGHTS and CDR2 YDEGEE. V trimming: 3 bases; J trimming: 4 bases; junction bases outside the gene matches: 8. This CDR3 spans 15 amino acids. The V call is TRBV5-8, the J call TRBJ1-1; 8 nucleotides align to TRBD1. This receptor was identified in a human donor in a cohort sampled during active COVID-19. The sequencing input was peripheral blood. The CDR3 spells CASSYSQGAGTEAFF. As DNA, the CDR3 is TGTGCCAGCAGCTACTCCCAGGGGGCTGGCACTGAAGCTTTCTTT.